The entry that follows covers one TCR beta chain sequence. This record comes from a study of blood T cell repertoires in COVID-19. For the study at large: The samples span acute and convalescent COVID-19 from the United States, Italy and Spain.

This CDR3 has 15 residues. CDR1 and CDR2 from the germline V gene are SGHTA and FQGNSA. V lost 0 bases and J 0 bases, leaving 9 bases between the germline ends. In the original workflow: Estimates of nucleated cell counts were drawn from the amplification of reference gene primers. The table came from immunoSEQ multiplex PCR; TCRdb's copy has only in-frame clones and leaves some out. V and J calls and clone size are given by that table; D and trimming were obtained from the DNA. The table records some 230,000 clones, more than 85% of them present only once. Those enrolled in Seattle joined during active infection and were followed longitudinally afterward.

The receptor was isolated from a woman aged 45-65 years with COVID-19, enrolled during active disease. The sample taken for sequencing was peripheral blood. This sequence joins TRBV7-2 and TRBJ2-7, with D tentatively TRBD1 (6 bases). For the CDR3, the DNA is TGTGCCAGCAGCTTAGCCCTAGGGGGCTCCTACGAGCAGTACTTC. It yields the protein CASSLALGGSYEQYF.